The 24 T cell receptor beta chains below all came from one sample that was sequenced in a study of cytomegalovirus exposure and HLA in healthy donors. PCR amplification relied on 60 Vbeta primers (plus 13 Jbeta primers). Sequencing was performed with immunoSEQ multiplex PCR; in TCRdb, only in-frame clones are kept and a portion is missing. The top ten clones hold 2.9% of a sample with 130,000 to 150,000 clones, around 85% of them seen once. The sample comprised PBMCs. These receptors were obtained from a young woman in good health and CMV-seronegative.

This clone was recorded a few times. This chain connects TRBV5-5 to TRBJ1-6; unclear D gene. Trimming left V 6 bases short and J 0 bases short, with 25 bases between. The CDR3 sequence is 20 residues long. Germline CDR1 reads SGHKS; CDR2 reads YYEKEE (reference sequence). CDR3 DNA: TGTGCCAGCACCCTGAGGGCCCTCTCACCCCTAAGCTCCTATAATTCACCCCTCCACTTT. Protein: CASTLRALSPLSSYNSPLHF.

V gene TRBV5-4 combines with J gene TRBJ2-2, with TRBD2 as a possible D gene (5 bases). The V gene's germline CDR1 is SGHNT and CDR2 YYREEE (reference sequence). The ends were cut back, 0 bases at V and 4 bases at J, with 13 bases in the middle. The CDR3 covers 16 residues. The CDR3 region has the DNA TGTGCCAGCAGCTTGGCACTAGAAGGACGCACCGGGGAGCTGTTTTTT. Its translation: CASSLALEGRTGELFF.

Only a few counts were recorded for this clone. This CDR3 is CASQTGSGYTEAFF. The CDR3 region has the DNA TGTGCCAGTCAGACAGGGAGTGGGTACACTGAAGCTTTCTTT. V gene TRBV19 combines with J gene TRBJ1-1; 7 nucleotides agree with TRBD1. The junction had 9 bases not matched to a gene; V was cut back by 8 bases and J by 3 bases. The germline V gene encodes CDR1 LNHDA and CDR2 SQIVND (reference sequence). There are 14 residues in the CDR3.

The gene calls are TRBV9 and TRBJ2-2, with 8 positions matching TRBD2. The germline V gene has CDR1 SGDLS and CDR2 YYNGEE. The length of the CDR3 is 15 residues. Losses at the gene ends were 0 bases for V and 6 bases for J; bases not matched to a gene: 4. CDR3 sequence: CASSVGGGPAGELFF. The CDR3, as DNA: TGTGCCAGCAGCGTAGGCGGGGGGCCCGCCGGGGAGCTGTTTTTT.

V and J are TRBV5-8 and TRBJ2-3; TRBD1 matches at 8 bases. Germline-derived CDR1 and CDR2 are SGHTS and YDEGEE. V lost 0 bases, J lost 2 bases, and 8 bases stayed unmatched. The CDR3 sequence is 17 residues long. Here the CDR3 DNA reads TGTGCCAGCAGCTTGGCCCGGCAGGGGGCGCACACAGATACGCAGTATTTT. Its protein product is CASSLARQGAHTDTQYF.

The V and J genes are TRBV19 and TRBJ2-2; TRBD2 matches at 8 bases. From germline, CDR1 is LNHDA and CDR2 SQIVND (reference sequence). CDR3 length equals 16 residues. Unmatched junction bases numbered 9, after V lost 7 bases and J lost 2 bases. The CDR3 DNA reads TGTGCCAGTACCCCATTTGCGGGGGGCAACACCGGGGAGCTGTTTTTT. Its protein is CASTPFAGGNTGELFF.

The rearrangement joins TRBV4-3 to TRBJ1-2; TRBD1 agrees at 10 bases. CDR3 length: 15 amino acids. Germline CDR1 LGHNA, CDR2 YSLEER. V lost 5 bases to trimming and J lost 4 bases; unmatched junction nucleotides: 7. Written as DNA, the CDR3 is TGCGCCAGCAGCATCGGACAGGGGGATGCCTATGGCTACACCTTC. Amino acid sequence: CASSIGQGDAYGYTF.

A single count supports this clone. The chain links TRBV5-4 to TRBJ1-1; D possibly corresponds to TRBD1 (5 bases). V was trimmed by 0 bases and J by 0 bases, leaving 9 bases between them. The CDR3 has 15 residues. CDR1 and CDR2 from the germline V gene are SGHNT and YYREEE (reference sequence). The CDR3 DNA follows: TGTGCCAGCAGCTTGGTAGCAGGGTTGAACACTGAAGCTTTCTTT. It translates to CASSLVAGLNTEAFF.

This clone was recorded once. The chain carries TRBV5-1 and TRBJ2-5, with 12 bases lining up with TRBD2. There are 16 residues in the CDR3. With V trimmed by 0 bases and J by 5 bases, 5 bases remained unmatched. The germline gives CDR1 SGHRS, CDR2 YFSETQ. DNA of the CDR3: TGCGCCAGCAGCTTGGCTAGCGGGGGGGCGTCGGAGACCCAGTACTTC. The encoded protein is CASSLASGGASETQYF. The full variable domain, in which reference TRBV5-1 and TRBJ2-5 provide the parts outside the CDR3, is KAGVTQTPRYLIKTRGQQVTLSCSPISGHRSVSWYQQTPGQGLQFLFEYFSETQRNKGNFPGRFSGRQFSNSRSEMNVSTLELGDSALYLCASSLASGGASETQYFGPGTRLLVL.

This chain links TRBV5-5 with TRBJ2-7; D not resolved. Germline CDR1 reads SGHKS; CDR2 reads YYEKEE (reference sequence). CDR3 length: 12 residues. V gave up 6 bases and J gave up 4 bases, with 11 bases separating them. CDR3 sequence (DNA): TGTGCCAGCACCACAAATCGATACGAGCAGTACTTC. Its translation is CASTTNRYEQYF.

This clone was observed a handful of times. V gene TRBV5-1 combines with J gene TRBJ2-7; possibly TRBD2 for D (6 bases). Germline CDR1 reads SGHRS; CDR2 reads YFSETQ. The CDR3 loop spans 16 amino acids. Trimming took off 0 bases at V and 1 base at J, with 14 bases between the two ends. As DNA, the CDR3 is TGCGCCAGCAGCTTGGTTGGCGGGGTGAAGTCCTACGAGCAGTACTTC. Translated, it gives CASSLVGGVKSYEQYF. Supplemented by reference TRBV5-1 and TRBJ2-7, the full variable domain reads KAGVTQTPRYLIKTRGQQVTLSCSPISGHRSVSWYQQTPGQGLQFLFEYFSETQRNKGNFPGRFSGRQFSNSRSEMNVSTLELGDSALYLCASSLVGGVKSYEQYFGPGTRLTVT.

The sample holds a few counts of this clone. This sequence joins TRBV6-1 and TRBJ1-1; 9 positions match TRBD1. The germline V gene encodes CDR1 MNHNS and CDR2 SASEGT. V trimming: 4 bases; J trimming: 4 bases; junction bases outside the gene matches: 4. The CDR3 extends over 14 amino acids. In DNA form, the CDR3 reads TGTGCCAGCAGTGTCCGGACAGGGGTCACTGAAGCTTTCTTT. Translating gives CASSVRTGVTEAFF.

The chain has TRBV19 and TRBJ1-1, with D maybe TRBD1 (5 bases). CDR3 length equals 14 residues. Trimming took off 6 bases at V and 4 bases at J, with 15 bases between the two ends. Germline assignment: CDR1 LNHDA and CDR2 SQIVND (reference sequence). In nucleotides, the CDR3 is TGTGCCAGTAGACCCGGACACCTCCCCACTGAAGCTTTCTTT. Its protein product is CASRPGHLPTEAFF.

This sequence joins TRBV7-2 and TRBJ2-5; D is unresolved. In germline, CDR1 is SGHTA, CDR2 FQGNSA. CDR3 size: 11 residues. V lost 5 bases to trimming and J lost 4 bases, with 5 bases between them. The CDR3 here is CASSHGETQYF. The CDR3 DNA follows: TGTGCCAGCAGCCACGGAGAGACCCAGTACTTC.

The CDR3 region has the DNA TGTGCCAGCAGCTTGGGGGTCGACAGGAAGCAAGAGACCCAGTACTTC. It specifies CASSLGVDRKQETQYF. The rearrangement links TRBV5-4 to TRBJ2-5; a possible D gene is TRBD1 (6 bases). Trimming stripped 0 bases from V and 2 bases from J, with 14 bases between. The CDR3 has 16 amino acids. Per germline, CDR1 SGHNT and CDR2 YYREEE (reference sequence). Looking up the rest from reference TRBV5-4 and TRBJ2-5 gives the full variable domain: ETGVTQSPTHLIKTRGQQVTLRCSSQSGHNTVSWYQQALGQGPQFIFQYYREEENGRGNFPPRFSGLQFPNYSSELNVNALELDDSALYLCASSLGVDRKQETQYFGPGTRLLVL.

The chain links TRBV2 to TRBJ1-4; 9 nucleotides align to TRBD1. Germline assignment: CDR1 SNHLY and CDR2 FYNNEI. The V segment lost 4 bases and the J segment 3 bases; nucleotides outside the gene matches: 3. The CDR3 totals 15 residues. CDR3 sequence: CASSVRTGANEKLFF. For the CDR3, the DNA is TGTGCCAGCAGTGTGAGGACAGGGGCTAATGAAAAACTGTTTTTT. The complete variable domain, with remaining parts taken from reference TRBV2 and TRBJ1-4, reads EPEVTQTPSHQVTQMGQEVILRCVPISNHLYFYWYRQILGQKVEFLVSFYNNEISEKSEIFDDQFSVERPDGSNFTLKIRSTKLEDSAMYFCASSVRTGANEKLFFGSGTQLSVL.

This clone has at least ten counts. The chain recombines TRBV2 with TRBJ1-1, with D unclear. Trimming removed 1 base from V and 11 bases from J, with 8 bases in between. CDR1 and CDR2 (germline): SNHLY, FYNNEI. CDR3 length: 11 residues. The CDR3 DNA is TGTGCCAGCAGTGAAGGTCGTTCGGCTTTCTTT. Translated: CASSEGRSAFF.

This chain connects TRBV30 to TRBJ1-2; D is uncertain. The V gene's germline CDR1 is GTSNPN and CDR2 SVGIG (reference sequence). The CDR3 contains 15 residues. With 0 bases removed from V and 6 bases from J, the gap between germline ends came to 17 bases. DNA for the CDR3: TGTGCCTGGAGTGTAAGGCAGAGGGCCCCCAATGGCTACACCTTC. This gives the protein CAWSVRQRAPNGYTF.

This clone was observed a handful of times. The chain joins TRBV30 to TRBJ1-4; 7 nucleotides agree with TRBD1. The CDR3 is 14 amino acids. The V gene end was trimmed by 1 base and the J gene end by 6 bases; junction bases not matched to a gene: 5. In germline, CDR1 is GTSNPN, CDR2 SVGIG (reference sequence). In DNA, the CDR3 is TGTGCCTGGAGTGACAGGGGATGGGATGAAAAACTGTTTTTT. It specifies CAWSDRGWDEKLFF.

The table lists this clone with a few counts. The chain couples TRBV7-2 to TRBJ2-5, with 13 bases fitting TRBD2. The CDR3 runs to 15 residues. V lost 5 bases to trimming and J lost 1 base; unmatched junction nucleotides: 1. Germline V gene sequence: CDR1 SGHTA, CDR2 FQGNSA. The chain's CDR3 is CASSGLAGAQETQYF. For the CDR3, the DNA is TGTGCCAGCAGCGGACTAGCGGGAGCCCAAGAGACCCAGTACTTC.

The J gene is TRBJ1-5, the V gene TRBV5-8; D is undetermined. Germline V gene data show CDR1 as SGHTS and CDR2 as YDEGEE. Trimming cost V 1 base and J 0 bases, with 11 bases left between them. The CDR3 totals 16 residues. The CDR3 region is CASSLFRELSNQPQHF. In nucleotides, the CDR3 is TGTGCCAGCAGCTTGTTCCGGGAGCTTAGCAATCAGCCCCAGCATTTT.

The sample holds one count of this clone. The chain combines TRBV6-6 with TRBJ2-2; tentatively, D is TRBD1 (6 bases). Between the trimmed V and J ends, which lost 11 bases and 6 bases, there was a span of 13 bases. The CDR3 loop spans 12 amino acids. CDR1 MNHNY and CDR2 SVGAGI come from the germline V gene (reference sequence). CDR3 in amino acids: CAAHRVPGELFF. DNA for the CDR3: TGTGCCGCACACAGGGTACCCGGGGAGCTGTTTTTT.

The chain uses TRBV11-2 and TRBJ1-3; D not resolved. This CDR3 region has 14 residues. The V end was cut by 5 bases, the J end by 3 bases, with 11 bases between. In germline, CDR1 is SGHAT, CDR2 FQNNGV. CDR3 coding DNA: TGTGCCAGCAGCCCTCGTTTTGTTGGAAACACCATATATTTT. Amino acid sequence: CASSPRFVGNTIYF.

The gene calls are TRBV11-2 and TRBJ1-2, with unresolved D. This CDR3 contains 15 residues. V lost 1 base and J lost 4, with 13 bases in between. The V gene's germline CDR1 is SGHAT and CDR2 FQNNGV. CDR3 loop: CASSLAPHTSYGYTF. CDR3 bases: TGTGCCAGCAGCTTAGCCCCGCACACAAGCTATGGCTACACCTTC.